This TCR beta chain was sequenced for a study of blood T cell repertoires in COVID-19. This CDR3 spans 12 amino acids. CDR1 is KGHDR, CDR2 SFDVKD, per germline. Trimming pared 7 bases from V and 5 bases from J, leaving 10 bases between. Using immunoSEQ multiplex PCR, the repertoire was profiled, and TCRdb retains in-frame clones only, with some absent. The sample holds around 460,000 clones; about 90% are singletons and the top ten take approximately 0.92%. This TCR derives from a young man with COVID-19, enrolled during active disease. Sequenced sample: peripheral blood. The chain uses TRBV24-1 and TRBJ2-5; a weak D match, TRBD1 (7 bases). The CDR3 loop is CATSRGEETQYF. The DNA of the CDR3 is TGTGCCACCAGCAGGGGGGAGGAGACCCAGTACTTC.